This TCR beta chain originates from a study of sequential checkpoint blockade in melanoma. The wider study: Both treatment sequences were followed by maintenance nivolumab. Overall study results and limits: Mutational load did not correlate with tumor T-cell fraction or clonality. About 30 times likelier clinical benefit followed increased tumor T-cell fraction and clonality.

Trimming cost V 5 bases and J 7 bases, with 21 bases left between them. This CDR3 region has 16 residues. Germline CDR1 and CDR2: LNHDA and SQIVND (reference sequence). This clone was picked up a small number of times. Its antigen remains unknown. Sequencing used immunoSEQ multiplex PCR; TCRdb keeps in-frame clones, though not all of them. The table has around 4,300 clones, roughly 20% seen once. Stated treatment: randomized to nivolumab then ipilimumab (arm A) or the reverse (arm B). The chain employs TRBV19 and TRBJ2-1; the D gene is possibly TRBD2 (7 bases). The clonotype comes from a human donor with melanoma. The sample was tumor tissue (inferred from file names), taken from a patient given nivolumab and ipilimumab in sequence. The CDR3 spells CASSVLGGRRRNEQFF. CDR3 sequence (DNA): TGTGCCAGTAGTGTTCTCGGGGGGCGCAGGAGGAATGAGCAGTTCTTC.